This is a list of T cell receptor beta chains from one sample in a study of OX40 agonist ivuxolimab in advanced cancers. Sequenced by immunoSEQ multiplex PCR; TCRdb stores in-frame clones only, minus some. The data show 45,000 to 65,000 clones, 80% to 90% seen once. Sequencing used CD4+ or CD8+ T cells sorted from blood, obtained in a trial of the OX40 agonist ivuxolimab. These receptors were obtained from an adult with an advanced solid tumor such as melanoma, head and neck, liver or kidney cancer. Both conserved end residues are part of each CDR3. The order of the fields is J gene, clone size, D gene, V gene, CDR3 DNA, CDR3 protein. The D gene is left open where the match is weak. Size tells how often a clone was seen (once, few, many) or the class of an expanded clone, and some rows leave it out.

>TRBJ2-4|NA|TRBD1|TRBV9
TGTGCCAGCAGCGTGTGGGACAGGGGCAACATTCAGTACTTC
CASSVWDRGNIQYF
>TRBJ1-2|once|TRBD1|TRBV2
TGTGCCAGCATCCGGGACAGGGGAAACTATGGCTACACCTTC
CASIRDRGNYGYTF
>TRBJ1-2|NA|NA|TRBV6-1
TGTGCCAGCAGTCGGGCATCACCCCAGCGTGGCTACACCTTC
CASSRASPQRGYTF
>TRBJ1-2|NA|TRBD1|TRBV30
TGTGCCTGGAGTCCTCAGGGGGGCTATGGCTACACCTTC
CAWSPQGGYGYTF
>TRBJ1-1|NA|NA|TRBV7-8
TGTGCCAGCAGCTTGGCTTCAGGGGATGCTTTCTTT
CASSLASGDAFF
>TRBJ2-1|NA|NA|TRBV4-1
TGCGCCAGCAGCCAAAGAGGGATTCCTGTAAATGAGCAGTTCTTC
CASSQRGIPVNEQFF
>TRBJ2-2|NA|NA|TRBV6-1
TGTGCCAGCAGTGGAAACGACAGCCCCAGTAACACCGGGGAGCTGTTTTTT
CASSGNDSPSNTGELFF
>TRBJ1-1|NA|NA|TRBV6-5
TGTGCCAGCAAACCTAGGACACCAATGAACACTGAAGCTTTCTTT
CASKPRTPMNTEAFF
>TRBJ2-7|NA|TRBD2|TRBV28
TGTGCCAGCAGCGTAGGACTAGCGGGAAGGGGTGTGTCCCTCTCCTACGAGCAGTACTTC
CASSVGLAGRGVSLSYEQYF
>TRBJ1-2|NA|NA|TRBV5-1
TGCGCCAGCAGCTTGGAGTCAGCAAACTATGGCTACACCTTC
CASSLESANYGYTF
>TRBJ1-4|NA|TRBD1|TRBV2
TGTGCCAGCAGTTCCCCCCGCACCGGGACAGGAGTTGAAAAACTGTTTTTT
CASSSPRTGTGVEKLFF
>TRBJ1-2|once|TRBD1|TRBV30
TGTGCCTGGAGTCGTAAACAGGGGACCCTCTATGGCTACACCTTC
CAWSRKQGTLYGYTF
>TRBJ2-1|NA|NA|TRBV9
TGTGCCAGCAGCGTAGGGTCGGGAGAGTACAATGAGCAGTTCTTC
CASSVGSGEYNEQFF
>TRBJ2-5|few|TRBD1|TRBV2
TGTGCCAGCAGTCGGGATTTACAGGGGGGACGGGAGACCCAGTACTTC
CASSRDLQGGRETQYF
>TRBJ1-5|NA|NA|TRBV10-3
TGTGCCATCAGTGAGTCGAAAGGGGACGGTCAGCCCCAGCATTTT
CAISESKGDGQPQHF
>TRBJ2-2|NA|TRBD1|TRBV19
TGTGCCAGTAGTAGACAGGGACAGGGGGCGTCGAACACCGGGGAGCTGTTTTTT
CASSRQGQGASNTGELFF
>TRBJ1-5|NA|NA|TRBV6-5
TGTGCCAGCAGTTACGAACCGAATCAGCCCCAGCATTTT
CASSYEPNQPQHF
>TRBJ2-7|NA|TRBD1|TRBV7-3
TGTGCCAGCAGCCGAGGACAGGGTAGCGAGCAGTACTTC
CASSRGQGSEQYF
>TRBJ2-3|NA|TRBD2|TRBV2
TGTGCAGTCGGCCCTATAGCGGGAGTGGCAGATACGCAGTATTTT
CAVGPIAGVADTQYF
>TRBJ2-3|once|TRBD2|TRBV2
TGTGCCAGCAGTCAACTAGCGGGAGATGGAGATACGCAGTATTTT
CASSQLAGDGDTQYF
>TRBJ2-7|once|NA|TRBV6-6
TGTGCCAGCATTCCCGGAGGGGACAGAATTTACGAGCAGTACTTC
CASIPGGDRIYEQYF
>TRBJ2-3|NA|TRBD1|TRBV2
TGTGCCAGCAGGGGACAGAGCACAGATACGCAGTATTTT
CASRGQSTDTQYF
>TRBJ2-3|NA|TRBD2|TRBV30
TGTGCCTGGACCCGGACTCGGACTAGCGGGACGACAGATACGCAGTATTTT
CAWTRTRTSGTTDTQYF
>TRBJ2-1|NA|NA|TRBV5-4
TGTGCCAGCTCAAAGGAAGATGAGCAGTTCTTC
CASSKEDEQFF
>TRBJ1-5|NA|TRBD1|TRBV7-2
TGTGCCAGCAGCTTAGGGGGGGGACAGGGTCGCAATCAGCCCCAGCATTTT
CASSLGGGQGRNQPQHF
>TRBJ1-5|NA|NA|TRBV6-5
TGTGCCAGCAACATCTTTGGGTTTGGGAATCAGCCCCAGCATTTT
CASNIFGFGNQPQHF
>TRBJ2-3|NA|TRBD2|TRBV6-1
TGTGCCAGCAGTGAATTACGGCGTGCTAGCGGGAGGGCCGGGGATACGCAGTATTTT
CASSELRRASGRAGDTQYF
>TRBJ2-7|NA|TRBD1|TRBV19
TGTGCCACCGGGACAGGGGGCTACGAGCAGTACTTC
CATGTGGYEQYF
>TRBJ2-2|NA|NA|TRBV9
TGTGCCAGCAGCGTCAGAACCGGGGAGCTGTTTTTT
CASSVRTGELFF
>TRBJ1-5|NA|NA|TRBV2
TGTGCCAGCAGTGTCACTAGCAATCAGCCCCAGCATTTT
CASSVTSNQPQHF
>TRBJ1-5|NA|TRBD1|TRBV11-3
TGTGCCAGCAGCGTCGGACAGGGGGATCTCTGGCCCCAGCATTTT
CASSVGQGDLWPQHF
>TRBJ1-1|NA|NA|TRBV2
TGTGCCAGCACGATTTCCATGAACACTGAAGCTTTCTTT
CASTISMNTEAFF
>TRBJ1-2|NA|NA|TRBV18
TGTGCCAGCTCACCCGGGACCAACTATGGCTACACCTTC
CASSPGTNYGYTF
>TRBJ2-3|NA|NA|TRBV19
TGTGCCAGTAGTAGGGGACCGTTCACAGATACGCAGTATTTT
CASSRGPFTDTQYF
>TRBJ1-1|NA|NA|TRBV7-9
TGTGCCAGCAGCCCGCGCGCGGGAGGGAACACTGAAGCTTTCTTT
CASSPRAGGNTEAFF
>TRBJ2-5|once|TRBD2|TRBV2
TGTGCCAGCAGCGCGATAGCGGGGGGTGGAGAGACCCAGTACTTC
CASSAIAGGGETQYF
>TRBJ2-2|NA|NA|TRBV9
TGTGCCAGCAGCCCGGGTGGCGGGGCCACCGGGGAGCTGTTTTTT
CASSPGGGATGELFF
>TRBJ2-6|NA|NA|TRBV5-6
TGTGCCAGCAGCCTTCCTAGACACCTTTCTGGGGCCAACGTCCTGACTTTC
CASSLPRHLSGANVLTF
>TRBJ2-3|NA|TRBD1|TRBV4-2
TGTGCCAGCAGCTCTGGGACAGCCTTAGGAAATACGCAGTATTTT
CASSSGTALGNTQYF
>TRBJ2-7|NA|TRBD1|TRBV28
TGTGCCAGCAGACCTATGAGCAGGGGGCCATCCTACGAGCAGTACTTC
CASRPMSRGPSYEQYF
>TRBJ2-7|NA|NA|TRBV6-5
TGTGCCAGCAGTTACTCAAAAGGGCACGAGCAGTACTTC
CASSYSKGHEQYF
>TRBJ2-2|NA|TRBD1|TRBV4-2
TGTGCCAGCAGCCAAGACCGGGATCCGGGACAGGGGCCGGTCACCGGGGAGCTGTTTTTT
CASSQDRDPGQGPVTGELFF
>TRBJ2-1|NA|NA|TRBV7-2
TGTGCCAGCAGCTTTGGTCGGGACTCCTACAATGAGCAGTTCTTC
CASSFGRDSYNEQFF
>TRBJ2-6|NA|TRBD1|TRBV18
TGTGCCAGCTCACCACCGTCAGGGGGACCCGCTGGGGCCAACGTCCTGACTTTC
CASSPPSGGPAGANVLTF
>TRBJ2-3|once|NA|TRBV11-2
TGTGCCAGCAGCTTAGCAGGACAGCCAGATACGCAGTATTTT
CASSLAGQPDTQYF
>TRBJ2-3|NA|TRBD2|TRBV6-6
TGTGCCAGCAAGTGGACTAGCGGCACAGATACGCAGTATTTT
CASKWTSGTDTQYF
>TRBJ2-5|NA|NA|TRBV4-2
TGTGCCAGCAGCCTTAGGGAGAATGGTACCCAAGAGACCCAGTACTTC
CASSLRENGTQETQYF
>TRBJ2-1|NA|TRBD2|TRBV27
TGTGCCAGCAGTGCGAGTAGCGGGAGGCCCTACAATGAGCAGTTCTTC
CASSASSGRPYNEQFF
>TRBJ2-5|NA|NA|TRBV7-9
TGTGCCAGCAGCGCCCGGGGGGAGACCCAGTACTTC
CASSARGETQYF
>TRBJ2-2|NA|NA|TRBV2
TGTGCCAGCAGTAGGTCCGGGACACCGAACACCGGGGAGCTGTTTTTT
CASSRSGTPNTGELFF
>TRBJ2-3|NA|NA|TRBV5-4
TGTGCCAGCAGCTCAATGGACAGCACAGATACGCAGTATTTT
CASSSMDSTDTQYF
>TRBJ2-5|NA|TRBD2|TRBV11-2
TGTGCCAGCGGAGCGGGAGTCGCAGAGACCCAGTACTTC
CASGAGVAETQYF